This TCR beta chain was captured in a study of blood T cell repertoires in COVID-19. In the study overall: From the United States, Italy and Spain came samples of acute and convalescent COVID-19. T cells, B-cell-depleted T cells, or PBMCs supplied cDNA or gDNA.

Deletions cut 6 bases from V and 6 bases from J, with 17 bases between. Germline V lookup: CDR1 LNHDA, CDR2 SQIVND (reference sequence). The CDR3 is 15 amino acids. In the authors' methods: By means of reference gene primer amplification, nucleated cell counts were estimated. The repertoire was sequenced with immunoSEQ multiplex PCR; TCRdb's copy has only in-frame clones and lacks some. From that table come the V and J calls and clone size; the DNA was used to work out D and trimming. The table records about 280,000 clones, 86% of them present only once. The chain couples TRBV19 to TRBJ2-2, with D perhaps TRBD2 (6 bases). Sequencing was carried out using peripheral blood. This TCR was sampled from a woman younger than 45 who had recovered from COVID-19. The CDR3 nucleotides are TGTGCCAGTAGGGCGGGGACGGTTGGGGCCGGGGAGCTGTTTTTT. Encoded protein: CASRAGTVGAGELFF.